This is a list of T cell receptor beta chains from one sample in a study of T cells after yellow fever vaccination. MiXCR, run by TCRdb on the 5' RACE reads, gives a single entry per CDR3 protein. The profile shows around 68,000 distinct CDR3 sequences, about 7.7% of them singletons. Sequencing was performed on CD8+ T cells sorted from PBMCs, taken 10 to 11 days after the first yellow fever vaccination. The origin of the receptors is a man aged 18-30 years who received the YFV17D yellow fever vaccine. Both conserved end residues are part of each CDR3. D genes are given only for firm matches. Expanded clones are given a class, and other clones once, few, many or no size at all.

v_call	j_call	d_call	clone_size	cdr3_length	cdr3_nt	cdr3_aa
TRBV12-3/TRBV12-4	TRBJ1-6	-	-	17	TGTGCCAGCAGTTTAGCACAGGGAAGCTCCTATAATTCACCCCTCCACTTT	CASSLAQGSSYNSPLHF
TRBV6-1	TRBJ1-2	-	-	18	TGTGCCAGCAGCCGGGTTGTAAGGGAAGGGGTCGCTAACTATGGCTACACCTTC	CASSRVVREGVANYGYTF
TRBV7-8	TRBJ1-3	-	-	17	TGTGCCAGCAGCTTAGCGTCAGGACTCATCTCTGGAAACACCATATATTTT	CASSLASGLISGNTIYF
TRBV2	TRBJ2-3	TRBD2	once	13	TGTGCCAGTCTAGCGGAGAGCACAGATACGCAGTATTTT	CASLAESTDTQYF
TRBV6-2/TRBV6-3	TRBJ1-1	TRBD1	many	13	TGTGCCAGCAGTTGGGCAGGGGGCACTGAAGCTTTCTTT	CASSWAGGTEAFF
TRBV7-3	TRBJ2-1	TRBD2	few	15	TGTGCCAGCAGTACAGCGGGGGGACCTTACAATGAGCAGTTCTTC	CASSTAGGPYNEQFF
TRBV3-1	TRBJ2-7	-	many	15	TGTGCCAGCAGCCAAGGAAACCGAGGAGGCTACGAGCAGTACTTC	CASSQGNRGGYEQYF
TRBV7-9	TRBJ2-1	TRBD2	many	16	TGTGCCAGCAGCCAATTGACTAGCGGGGGGAACAATGAGCAGTTCTTC	CASSQLTSGGNNEQFF
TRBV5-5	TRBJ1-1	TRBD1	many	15	TGTGCCAGCAGCTTGGCCCGGGACAGTTACACTGAAGCTTTCTTT	CASSLARDSYTEAFF
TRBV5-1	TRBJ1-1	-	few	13	TGCGCCAGCAGCCCCCCAGATAACACTGAAGCTTTCTTT	CASSPPDNTEAFF
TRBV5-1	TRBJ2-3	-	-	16	TGCGCCAGCAGCTTGGATTGGGGGGCAAGCACAGATACGCAGTATTTT	CASSLDWGASTDTQYF
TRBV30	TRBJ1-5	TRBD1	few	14	TGTGCCTGGAGTCTGGACAGGAGAAATCAGCCCCAGCATTTT	CAWSLDRRNQPQHF
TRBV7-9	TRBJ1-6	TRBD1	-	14	TGTGCCAGCAGCGCGACAGGGTATGAATCACCCCTCCACTTT	CASSATGYESPLHF
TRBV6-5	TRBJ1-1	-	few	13	TGTGCCAGCAGTTACTCAGGCTTCACTGAAGCTTTCTTT	CASSYSGFTEAFF
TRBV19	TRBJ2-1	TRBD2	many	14	TGTGCCAGTAGTATCCGGGGGGCCTACAATGAGCAGTTCTTC	CASSIRGAYNEQFF
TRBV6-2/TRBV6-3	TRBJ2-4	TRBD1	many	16	TGTGCCAGCAGTCCCGTAGACAGGGTGGTCAAAAACATTCAGTACTTC	CASSPVDRVVKNIQYF
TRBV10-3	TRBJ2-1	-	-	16	TGTGCCATCAGTGAGGCAGGGGCTCCGTTAAACAATGAGCAGTTCTTC	CAISEAGAPLNNEQFF
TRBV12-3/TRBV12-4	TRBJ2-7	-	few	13	TGTGCCAGCAGTTTGGCGAGAACCTACGAGCAGTACTTC	CASSLARTYEQYF
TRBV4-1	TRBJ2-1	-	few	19	TGCGCCAGCAGCCAAGATGAAAGGACAGAAAATTTGGGCCACAATGAGCAGTTCTTC	CASSQDERTENLGHNEQFF
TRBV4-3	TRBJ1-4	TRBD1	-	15	TGCGCCAGCAGCCGCCAGGACAGGGACAGTGAAAAACTGTTTTTT	CASSRQDRDSEKLFF
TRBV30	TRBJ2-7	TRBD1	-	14	TGTGCCTGGAGTGTAGGACAGGGCGTCGACGAGCAGTACTTC	CAWSVGQGVDEQYF
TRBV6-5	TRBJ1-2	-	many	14	TGTGCCAGCAGTTTAAACGCAGGTAGCTATGGCTACACCTTC	CASSLNAGSYGYTF
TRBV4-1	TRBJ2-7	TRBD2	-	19	TGCGCCAGCAGCCCCACCCCCGGAAGCGGGGGGGACAGCTCCTACGAGCAGTACTTC	CASSPTPGSGGDSSYEQYF
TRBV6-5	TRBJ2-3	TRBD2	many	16	TGTGCCAGCAGTTCCACCGACCGGGAGGGGACAGATACGCAGTATTTT	CASSSTDREGTDTQYF
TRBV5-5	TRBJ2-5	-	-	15	TGTGCCAGCAGCTTGGCCGGGCCGCCGTCGGAGACCCAGTACTTC	CASSLAGPPSETQYF
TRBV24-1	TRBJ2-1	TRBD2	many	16	TGTGCCACCAGTGATTTTCGCGCGGGGGAGTCGGATGAGCAGTTCTTC	CATSDFRAGESDEQFF
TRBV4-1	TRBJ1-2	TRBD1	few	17	TGCGCCAGCAGCCACCGCCAGATGACAGGCCAGGGGGGAGGCTACACCTTC	CASSHRQMTGQGGGYTF
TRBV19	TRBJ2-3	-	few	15	TGTGCCAGTAGTACCGGACAGTTCAGCGCAGATACGCAGTATTTT	CASSTGQFSADTQYF
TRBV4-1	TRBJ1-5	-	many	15	TGCGCCAGCAGCCAAGATAGGGGGATCAATCAGCCCCAGCATTTT	CASSQDRGINQPQHF
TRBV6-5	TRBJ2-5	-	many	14	TGTGCCAGCAGTTACTCTCCCGGGGAAGAGACCCAGTACTTC	CASSYSPGEETQYF
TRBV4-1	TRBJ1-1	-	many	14	TGCGCCAGCAGCCGAGGGACGGTTAAGACTGAAGCTTTCTTT	CASSRGTVKTEAFF
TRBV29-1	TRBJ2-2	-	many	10	TGCAGCGTAGAAACCGGGGAGCTGTTTTTT	CSVETGELFF
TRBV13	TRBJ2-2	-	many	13	TGTGCCAGCAGCTTAGATGACACCGGGGAGCTGTTTTTT	CASSLDDTGELFF
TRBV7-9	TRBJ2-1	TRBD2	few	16	TGTGCCAGCAGCGGGCTAGCGGGGGGGCCTATAGATGAGCAGTTCTTC	CASSGLAGGPIDEQFF
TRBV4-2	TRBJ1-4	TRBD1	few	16	TGTGCCAGCAGCCAAGATCCAGGGACAGGGAATGAAAAACTGTTTTTT	CASSQDPGTGNEKLFF
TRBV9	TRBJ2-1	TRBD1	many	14	TGTGCCAGCAGCGGACAGGGTCCTTACAATGAGCAGTTCTTC	CASSGQGPYNEQFF
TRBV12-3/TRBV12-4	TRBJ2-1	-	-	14	TGTGCCAGCAGTTTGGCCGATTCCTACAATGAGCAGTTCTTC	CASSLADSYNEQFF
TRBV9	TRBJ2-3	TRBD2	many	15	TGTGCCAGCACGACTAGCGGGGATCTCACAGATACGCAGTATTTT	CASTTSGDLTDTQYF
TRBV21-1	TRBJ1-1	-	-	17	TGTGCCAGCAGCAAAGGGACAGGCCGTCCCGGGGACACTGAAGCTTTCTTT	CASSKGTGRPGDTEAFF
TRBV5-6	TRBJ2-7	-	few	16	TGTGCCAGCAGCGGCGGCCGGGACCGGCGAATCAACGAGCAGTACTTC	CASSGGRDRRINEQYF
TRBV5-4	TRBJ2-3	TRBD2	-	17	TGTGCCAGCAGCCCGACTAGCGGTCAAGGGAACACAGATACGCAGTATTTT	CASSPTSGQGNTDTQYF